This T cell receptor beta chain emerged from a study of neurological immune-mediated disorders. TCRdb re-analysed the 5' RACE reads in MiXCR, keeping a single row per CDR3 protein. The repertoire includes some 49,000 distinct CDR3 sequences, about a tenth of them detected once, and 1.5% to 2% sits in the top ten. Time point: longitudinal time-point 1 (baseline). This clonotype has a count of ten or more. Deletions cut 6 bases from V and 2 bases from J, with 14 bases between. Per the germline V gene, CDR1 is SGHRS and CDR2 is YFSETQ. CDR3 length: 14 residues. The clonotype originates from a woman aged 40-49 years in good health. The material sequenced was PBMCs. The chain has TRBV5-1 and TRBJ1-2; D gene unclear. CDR3 sequence reads: CASTLSDGNYGYTF. CDR3 nucleotide sequence: TGCGCCAGCACGCTTTCAGACGGCAACTATGGCTACACCTTC.